Sequencing of this T cell receptor beta chain was carried out in a study of chemoradiotherapy in HPV16-positive cancers. Germline assignment: CDR1 SNHLY and CDR2 FYNNEI. This CDR3 is 15 amino acids long. Trimming removed 6 bases from V and 4 bases from J, with 18 bases in between. Generated by immunoSEQ multiplex PCR, the TCRdb table keeps only in-frame clones and is missing some. The data contain several thousand clones, 78% of them singletons. The sample here was taken from a patient who underwent chemoradiotherapy. The TCR comes from a human donor with HPV-associated anogenital cancer. V usage is TRBV2 and J usage is TRBJ2-5; the D gene could be TRBD1 or TRBD2 (6 bases each). CDR3 protein: CASRGGASSRETQYF. Written as DNA, the CDR3 is TGTGCCAGCAGGGGGGGCGCGTCTAGTAGAGAGACCCAGTACTTC.